Listed here is a single TCR beta chain. Method: immunoSEQ multiplex PCR; TCRdb's copy keeps in-frame clones and lacks some. This repertoire shows roughly 64,000 clones, 86% found once; its top ten account for roughly 1.2%. The CDR3 spans 15 residues. CDR1 and CDR2 from the germline V gene are SGHTA and FQGNSA. J lost 5 bases, V lost 5 bases, and 9 bases had no gene match. The sample belongs to a study of blood T cell repertoires in COVID-19. Study as a whole: Whether acute or convalescent, the COVID-19 samples came from the United States, Italy and Spain. From T cells, B-cell-depleted T cells, or PBMCs came the material, which was cDNA or gDNA.

The sample taken for sequencing was peripheral blood. The chain combines TRBV7-2 with TRBJ1-2; 9 bases map to TRBD1. The TCR comes from a man between 35 and 55 years old with acute or convalescent COVID-19. CDR3 bases: TGTGCCAGCAGCCCACCAGGACAGGGGTGGTATGGCTACACCTTC. Translating it yields CASSPPGQGWYGYTF.